This TCR beta chain was retrieved from a study of blood T cell repertoires in COVID-19. Study at large: Italy, Spain and the United States were the sources of the convalescent and acute COVID-19 samples. The cDNA or gDNA used as material had been derived from T cells, B-cell-depleted T cells, or PBMCs.

Authors' analysis steps: Counts of nucleated cells, estimated from reference gene primer amplification, were obtained. Assay used: immunoSEQ multiplex PCR; TCRdb lists only in-frame clones, some missing. D and trimming were read from the DNA, whereas the V and J calls and clone size are those reported in that table. This sample yields tens of thousands of clones, of which 84% are seen a single time; roughly an eighth belongs to the top ten. The germline gives CDR1 SGHTA, CDR2 FQGNSA. This CDR3 has 14 residues. The ends were cut back, 5 bases at V and 2 bases at J, with 11 bases in the middle. This clone was seen once.

The specimen was peripheral blood. The chain joins TRBV7-2 to TRBJ2-3; D not resolved. This TCR derives from a human donor in a cohort sampled during active COVID-19. The DNA of the CDR3 is TGTGCCAGCAGCCCCGAACTACCCACAGATACGCAGTATTTT. The encoded protein is CASSPELPTDTQYF. Full variable domain (outside the CDR3, taken from reference TRBV7-2 and TRBJ2-3): GAGVSQSPSNKVTEKGKDVELRCDPISGHTALYWYRQSLGQGLEFLIYFQGNSAPDKSGLPSDRFSAERTGGSVSTLTIQRTQQEDSAVYLCASSPELPTDTQYFGPGTRLTVL.